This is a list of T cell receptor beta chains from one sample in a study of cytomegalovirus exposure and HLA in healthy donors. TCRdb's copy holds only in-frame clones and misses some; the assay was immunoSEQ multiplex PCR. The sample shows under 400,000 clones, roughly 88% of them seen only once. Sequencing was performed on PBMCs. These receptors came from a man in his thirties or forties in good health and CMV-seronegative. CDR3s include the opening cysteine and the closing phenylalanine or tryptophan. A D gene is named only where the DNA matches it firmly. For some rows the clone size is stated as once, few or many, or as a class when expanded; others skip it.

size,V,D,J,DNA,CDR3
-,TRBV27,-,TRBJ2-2,TGTGCCAGCCAGGTGGCTATGAACACCGGGGAGCTGTTTTTT,CASQVAMNTGELFF
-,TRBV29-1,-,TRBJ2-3,TGCAGCGTTGAAGACGGGGAAATGGCAGATACGCAGTATTTT,CSVEDGEMADTQYF
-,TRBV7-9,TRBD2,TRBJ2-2,TGTGCCAGCAGCTCACGCGGGGGAGCGAACACCGGGGAGCTGTTTTTT,CASSSRGGANTGELFF
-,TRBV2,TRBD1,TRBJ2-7,TGTGCCAGCCATCGGGACAGTACCGAGCAGTACTTC,CASHRDSTEQYF
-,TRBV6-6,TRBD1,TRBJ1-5,TGTGCCAGCAGTTATCTGGGGACAGGGGGATCTCAGCCCCAGCATTTT,CASSYLGTGGSQPQHF
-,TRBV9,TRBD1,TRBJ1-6,TGTGCCAGCAGCACCCGGACAGGGTTGAATTCACCCCTCCACTTT,CASSTRTGLNSPLHF
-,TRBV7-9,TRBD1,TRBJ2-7,TGTGCCAGCGGACAGGCCTACGAGCAGTACTTC,CASGQAYEQYF
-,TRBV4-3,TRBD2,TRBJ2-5,TGCGCCAGCAGTCGCACGGGGGAGGGACGAGAGACCCAGTACTTC,CASSRTGEGRETQYF
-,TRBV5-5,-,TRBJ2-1,TGTGCCAGCAGAGAGGGGCAGGCGGGGAATGAGCAGTTCTTC,CASREGQAGNEQFF
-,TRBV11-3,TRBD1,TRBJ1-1,TGTGCCAGCAGCTTAGGCCGCGGAGGGGGCGCGCGGACTGAAGCTTTCTTT,CASSLGRGGGARTEAFF
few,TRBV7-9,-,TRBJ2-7,TGTGCCAGCAGCCAGGGCGGCAACGAGGAGTACTTC,CASSQGGNEEYF
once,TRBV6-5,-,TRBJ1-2,TGTGCCAGCAGACCAGGGAAGGGCTACACCTTC,CASRPGKGYTF
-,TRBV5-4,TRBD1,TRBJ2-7,TGTGCCAGCAACCCGGAGGGGACAGGGATTTCCATTTTC,CASNPEGTGISIF
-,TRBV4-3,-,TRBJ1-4,TGCGCCAGCAGCTCCGTCGATCAGGGGAAAACTAATGAAAAACTGTTTTTT,CASSSVDQGKTNEKLFF
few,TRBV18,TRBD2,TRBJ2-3,TGTGCCAGCTGTCGACTAGCGGGGGGAACAGATACGCAGTATTTT,CASCRLAGGTDTQYF
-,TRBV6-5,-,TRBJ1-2,TGTGCCAGCAGTTACTCGGAGGACTTCTATGGCTACACCTTC,CASSYSEDFYGYTF
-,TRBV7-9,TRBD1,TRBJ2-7,TGTGCCAGCAGCTCAGGACAGGGCTTAGGCTACGAGCAGTACTTC,CASSSGQGLGYEQYF
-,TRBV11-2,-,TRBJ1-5,TGTGCCAGCAGCTCGACCGGGAGCAATCAGCCCCAGCATTTT,CASSSTGSNQPQHF
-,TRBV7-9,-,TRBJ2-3,TGTGCCAGCAGCTTAAGGTGGGGGGGCATGGGTCCCACAGATACGCAGTATTTT,CASSLRWGGMGPTDTQYF
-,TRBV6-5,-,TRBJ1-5,TGTGCCAGCAGTCAGGGAGGTCGCAATCAGCCCCAGCATTTT,CASSQGGRNQPQHF
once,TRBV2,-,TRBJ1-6,TGTGCCAGCAGTGAAGCGGGAGGTCGCGAGTCACCCCTCCACTTT,CASSEAGGRESPLHF
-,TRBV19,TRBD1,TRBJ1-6,TGTGCCAGTAGGAGAAAGGAGGGGACAGGGGGAAATTCACCCCTCCACTTT,CASRRKEGTGGNSPLHF
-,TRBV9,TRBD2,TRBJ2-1,TGTGCCAGCAGCGTAGATATAGCGGGGTACAATGAGCAGTTCTTC,CASSVDIAGYNEQFF